Below are 7 T cell receptor beta chains sequenced from a single sample in a study of shared clonotypes between healthy human individuals. Sequencing used immunoSEQ multiplex PCR; TCRdb keeps in-frame clones, though not all of them. This table holds 800,000 to 1,200,000 clones, about 84% found once. The sequenced sample consisted of memory CD4+ T cells from PBMCs. Specified subset: CD45RA-negative fraction. These receptors all stem from a man aged 18-30 years in good health. Some clones in this sample may be carry-over from other donors' samples.

The rearrangement joins TRBV19 to TRBJ1-5; 7 nucleotides match TRBD1. V shed 2 bases, J shed 7 bases, and the junction held 5 bases outside the gene matches. This CDR3 is 14 amino acids long. Looked up from germline, CDR1 is LNHDA and CDR2 is SQIVND (reference sequence). The CDR3 region has the DNA TGTGCCAGTAGTATAAAGGGGGCTGGGCAGCCCCAGCATTTT. Translated, it gives CASSIKGAGQPQHF.

In this sample, this clone turned up a few times. This chain uses TRBV11-1 with TRBJ2-4, with 7 bases that match TRBD2. The CDR3 is 14 residues long. CDR1 is SGHAT, CDR2 FQDESV, per germline (reference sequence). J gave up 8 bases and V 4 bases, and 8 bases lay outside the gene matches. The CDR3 DNA sequence: TGTGCCAGCAGCTCTCCATGGCTAGCGGACATTCAGTACTTC. Its translation is CASSSPWLADIQYF.

As DNA, the CDR3 is TGTGCCAGCAGCCGACAGGGGACTAGCGGGAACTACGAGCAGTACTTC. Protein product: CASSRQGTSGNYEQYF. The V and J genes are TRBV5-5 and TRBJ2-7; TRBD2 aligns across 13 bases. The germline V gene has CDR1 SGHKS and CDR2 YYEKEE (reference sequence). CDR3 length equals 16 residues. With 4 bases clipped from V and 3 bases from J, the junction kept 7 bases outside the gene matches.

This clone was found a few times. The chain couples TRBV5-1 to TRBJ1-1; no clear D gene. CDR1 and CDR2 (germline): SGHRS, YFSETQ. The ends were cut back, 5 bases at V and 4 bases at J, with 15 bases in the middle. There are 14 residues in the CDR3. As DNA, the CDR3 is TGCGCCAGCAGTTCAGTTCCCACGGGCACTGAAGCTTTCTTT. Translated: CASSSVPTGTEAFF. The whole variable domain, remainder taken from reference TRBV5-1 and TRBJ1-1, is KAGVTQTPRYLIKTRGQQVTLSCSPISGHRSVSWYQQTPGQGLQFLFEYFSETQRNKGNFPGRFSGRQFSNSRSEMNVSTLELGDSALYLCASSSVPTGTEAFFGQGTRLTVV.

The J gene is TRBJ2-7, the V gene TRBV6-1; 10 nucleotides line up with TRBD2. This CDR3 contains 18 residues. CDR1 and CDR2 from the germline V gene are MNHNS and SASEGT. V dropped 1 base and J dropped 4; count of bases not matched to a gene: 13. The CDR3 loop reads CASSEELGSGRAAYEQYF. CDR3 nucleotide sequence: TGTGCCAGCAGTGAAGAGTTGGGGAGCGGGAGGGCCGCGTACGAGCAGTACTTC.

This chain connects TRBV2 to TRBJ2-3, with 8 bases aligning to TRBD1. This CDR3 comprises 15 residues. The V gene end was trimmed by 5 bases and the J gene end by 1 base; junction bases not matched to a gene: 5. CDR1 and CDR2 (germline): SNHLY, FYNNEI. CDR3 in amino acids: CASSSQGARTDTQYF. The DNA for the CDR3 is TGTGCCAGCAGTTCTCAGGGGGCCCGCACAGATACGCAGTATTTT.

The chain carries TRBV9 and TRBJ2-2, with no clear D. Germline V gives CDR1 SGDLS, CDR2 YYNGEE. The CDR3 sequence is 13 residues long. Trimming took 3 bases from V and 7 from J, leaving 10 bases between them. Written as DNA, the CDR3 is TGTGCCAGCAGCGCAAGGGTTTTCGGGGAGCTGTTTTTT. Translated, it gives CASSARVFGELFF.